This TCR beta chain was profiled in a study of T cell clones after liver transplantation. Libraries were prepared by immunoSEQ multiplex PCR; TCRdb keeps only in-frame clonotypes and omits some of them. The data hold more than 75,000 clones, with roughly 80% observed a single time. The sample was CD4+ T cells from blood, taken almost 47 months after liver transplant. The sequence was obtained from a human patient who received a liver transplant. Some T cells may possibly be graft donor cells.

CDR3 amino acids: CASSEIPGALGGYTF. The CDR3 DNA follows: TGTGCCAGCAGTGAAATCCCAGGAGCGCTCGGGGGCTACACCTTC. This chain uses TRBV6-1 with TRBJ1-2; D unresolved. The V gene lost 2 bases and the J gene lost 8 bases, with 18 bases spanning the gap. The CDR3 runs to 15 residues. The V gene's germline CDR1 is MNHNS and CDR2 SASEGT.